This TCR beta chain was recorded in a study of blood T cell repertoires in COVID-19 (dated by TCRdb to about 2020). Notes on the research overall: Samples covering the acute and convalescent phases of COVID-19 were provided by collaborators in the United States, Italy and Spain. The material from the prospective study consisted of cDNA or gDNA derived from T cells, B-cell-depleted T cells, or PBMCs. Subjects who had been exposed to COVID-19, were actively infected with it, or had recovered from it provided the deeply sampled blood TCRbeta repertoires that made up the dataset. A freely available public database, intended as a resource for researchers studying the immune response to SARS-CoV-2, is where the repertoires were released. The samples were drawn from two sources: the first 160 participants of the ongoing ImmuneRACE study, and approximately 1,300 subjects contributed by 6 global collaborators. A de-identified subject ID, COVID-19 status, age in years and sex were almost always included in the sample metadata. HLA class I and class II types, where available, came from metadata supplied by the sample provider rather than from assay-based typing. What the work shows at the level of the full study, not this receptor alone: Clinical and demographic metadata were provided uncurated, with the amount varying by source and participant.

With regard to this clone: Its antigen target is currently unknown. No much larger clonotype is one base removed from it; base qualities were not supplied.

The immunoSEQ Assay, a bias-controlled multiplex PCR, was used to amplify TCRbeta CDR3 regions from genomic DNA. Per the source publication's procedure: Within the assay, amplification of reference gene primers was used to estimate how many nucleated cells each sample contained. To quantify the absolute abundance of each unique TCRbeta CDR3 rearrangement, sequence reads were collapsed and filtered. For each sample, productive Simpson clonality was calculated as the square root of Simpson's diversity index over productive rearrangements. TCRdb stores this immuneACCESS table with in-frame sequences only. Part of the clones is absent; in the studies checked, under half of the shortfall reflects unresolved V genes, and no reason is known for the rest. That table gives V, J and clone size, and the DNA gave D and trimming. The sample table contains about 63,000 clones; only one count was recorded for roughly 88% of them. The top ten constitute about 5% of the sample.

Collaborating institutions collected whole blood in K2EDTA tubes following their own protocols. For TCRbeta analysis, collaborator samples were shipped as frozen whole blood, as isolated PBMCs, or as DNA extracted from either sample type. From a lookup of the germline V gene, CDR1 and CDR2 are SGHVS and FQNEAQ. From its cysteine to its phenylalanine, the CDR3 spans 14 amino acids. Solely the CDR3 DNA is kept, with 42 bases framed from the first base. V is shortened by 5 bases, J by 5 bases, and the region joining them spans 10 bases. The chain was built from TRBV7-8 and TRBJ1-6; D gene: possibly TRBD1, on 5 matching bases. Input material: peripheral blood. The receptor comes from a human donor in a cohort sampled during active COVID-19. This receptor has the CDR3 CASSPRGHNSPLHF. The DNA sequence is TGTGCCAGCAGCCCAAGGGGCCATAATTCACCCCTCCACTTT.